The 29 T cell receptor beta chains in this list originate from one sample, sequenced in a study of identical twins. Using its own MiXCR run on the 5' RACE reads, TCRdb lists one record per CDR3 protein. The repertoire holds some 500,000 distinct CDR3 sequences, with 12% to 15% as singletons. These data also formed part of another study, on yellow fever vaccine responses in identical twins.

Material for sequencing was CD4+ T cells sorted from blood. These receptors were taken from a woman aged 18-29 years in good health.

In this sample, this clonotype turned up many times. The chain carries TRBV12-3 or TRBV12-4 and TRBJ2-1, with D unclear. Trimming removed 5 bases at V and 2 bases at J, with 7 bases between. The CDR3 has 13 amino acids. CDR3 region: CASSPGAYNEQFF. The CDR3 region has the DNA TGTGCCAGCAGTCCCGGTGCCTACAATGAGCAGTTCTTC.

The chain combines TRBV29-1 with TRBJ2-7; TRBD2 agrees at 7 bases. This CDR3 comprises 14 residues. The germline gives CDR1 SQVTM, CDR2 ANQGSEA. The V gene end was trimmed by 2 bases and the J gene end by 0 bases; junction bases not matched to a gene: 4. The CDR3 sequence: CSVESLAASYEQYF. The CDR3 nucleotides are TGCAGCGTTGAATCCCTAGCGGCCTCCTACGAGCAGTACTTC.

This chain links TRBV4-1 with TRBJ2-3; 9 bases are shared with TRBD2. V lost 3 bases, J lost 4 bases, and 8 bases stayed unmatched. Per the germline V gene, CDR1 is MGHRA and CDR2 is YSYEKL. The CDR3 extends over 16 amino acids. The CDR3 region has the DNA TGCGCCAGCAGCCAGAGACCGGGACTAGCCCCAGATACGCAGTATTTT. Translated: CASSQRPGLAPDTQYF.

In this sample, this clonotype turned up once. J is TRBJ2-2 and V is TRBV5-1, with a tentative D call TRBD2 (5 bases). Germline assignment: CDR1 SGHRS and CDR2 YFSETQ. V was shortened by 4 bases and J by 1 base, with 11 bases between the two germline ends. This CDR3 spans 15 amino acids. CDR3 region: CASSQQGRNTGELFF. Here the CDR3 DNA reads TGCGCCAGCAGCCAACAAGGGAGGAACACCGGGGAGCTGTTTTTT. The whole variable domain, remainder taken from reference TRBV5-1 and TRBJ2-2, is KAGVTQTPRYLIKTRGQQVTLSCSPISGHRSVSWYQQTPGQGLQFLFEYFSETQRNKGNFPGRFSGRQFSNSRSEMNVSTLELGDSALYLCASSQQGRNTGELFFGEGSRLTVL.

At least ten counts were recorded for this clonotype. This chain connects TRBV5-1 to TRBJ2-1; D gene uncertain. This CDR3 is built from 12 residues. V lost 4 bases, J lost 15 bases, and 17 bases lay in between. Germline V gives CDR1 SGHRS, CDR2 YFSETQ. The CDR3 DNA is TGCGCCAGCAGCCCGGAGTCGGGTGTGGCGTTCTTC. Residues: CASSPESGVAFF.

Many counts were recorded for this clonotype. The gene calls are TRBV5-1 and TRBJ1-5; D remains unclear. Germline V gives CDR1 SGHRS, CDR2 YFSETQ. The CDR3 extends over 15 amino acids. V lost 0 bases to trimming and J lost 0 bases, with 7 bases between them. CDR3 residues: CASSLGGNSNQPQHF. Written as DNA, the CDR3 is TGCGCCAGCAGCTTGGGCGGGAATAGCAATCAGCCCCAGCATTTT.

This clonotype has only a few counts. The chain couples TRBV4-2 to TRBJ2-7, with D possibly matching TRBD2 (5 bases). The germline CDR1 and CDR2 sequences are LGHNA and YNFKEQ. V was trimmed by 3 bases and J by 2 bases, leaving 14 bases between them. The CDR3 loop spans 15 amino acids. In DNA, the CDR3 is TGTGCCAGCAGCCACGGGAAGGGCCAGGCCTACGAGCAGTACTTC. Translation: CASSHGKGQAYEQYF.

This clonotype was detected a few times. V and J are TRBV20-1 and TRBJ2-7, with D tentatively TRBD2 (5 bases). This CDR3 has 13 residues. CDR1 is DFQATT, CDR2 SNEGSKA, per germline (reference sequence). The V gene lost 6 bases and the J gene lost 5 bases, with 17 bases spanning the gap. The CDR3 loop is CSAWTPPGHEQYF. Written as DNA, the CDR3 is TGCAGTGCCTGGACTCCACCAGGCCACGAGCAGTACTTC.

This clonotype occurred a few times. This chain connects TRBV7-2 to TRBJ2-3; D not certain. Germline V CDR1 and CDR2: SGHTA, FQGNSA. This CDR3 is 15 amino acids long. V lost 5 bases and J lost 4, with 16 bases in between. The CDR3 is CASSLTGESSDTQYF. CDR3 sequence (DNA): TGTGCCAGCAGCCTTACCGGAGAATCCTCAGATACGCAGTATTTT.

The chain employs TRBV7-8 and TRBJ2-1; tentatively, D is TRBD1 (6 bases). The V end lost 1 base, the J end lost 6 bases, and 13 bases lay between the germline ends. CDR1 and CDR2 (germline): SGHVS, FQNEAQ. CDR3 length: 15 residues. CDR3 DNA sequence: TGTGCCAGCAGCTTAGGTGTGGGGGCGTCCAATGAGCAGTTCTTC. Its protein is CASSLGVGASNEQFF.

The table lists this clonotype with a few counts. The chain uses TRBV24-1 and TRBJ2-1, with TRBD2 identical over 8 bases. Trimming cost V 3 bases and J 0 bases; bases outside gene matches: 9. The CDR3 extends over 18 amino acids. Germline V gives CDR1 KGHDR, CDR2 SFDVKD. The CDR3 region is CATSDSIRLAGSYNEQFF. DNA of the CDR3: TGTGCCACCAGTGATAGTATTAGGCTAGCGGGCTCCTACAATGAGCAGTTCTTC.

CDR3 sequence: CASSGSGLYNEQFF. CDR3 sequence (DNA): TGTGCCAGCAGCGGTAGCGGCCTGTACAATGAGCAGTTCTTC. This chain uses TRBV7-2 with TRBJ2-1; D might be TRBD2 (6 bases). V lost 5 bases and J 4 bases, leaving 12 bases between the germline ends. CDR1 is SGHTA, CDR2 FQGNSA, per germline. CDR3 size: 14 residues.

The rearrangement joins TRBV3-1 to TRBJ2-5, with 7 nucleotides matching TRBD2. From germline, CDR1 is LGHDT and CDR2 YNNKEL (reference sequence). CDR3 length equals 13 residues. The V and J ends lost 4 bases and 4 bases, in that order; junction bases with no gene match: 3. CDR3 in DNA: TGTGCCAGCAGCCCTCGGGGGGTAGAGACCCAGTACTTC. Translated: CASSPRGVETQYF.

The chain employs TRBV28 and TRBJ1-5; D is uncertain. CDR1 and CDR2 from the germline V gene are MDHEN and SYDVKM. V lost 5 bases to trimming and J lost 4 bases, with 12 bases between them. The CDR3 is 14 residues long. The CDR3 spells CASSDGGLNQPQHF. The CDR3 coding sequence is TGTGCCAGCAGTGACGGAGGGCTGAATCAGCCCCAGCATTTT.

This chain connects TRBV29-1 to TRBJ2-3; maybe TRBD1 (6 bases). Per germline, CDR1 SQVTM and CDR2 ANQGSEA. Trimming removed 4 bases at V and 4 bases at J, with 27 bases between. CDR3 size: 18 residues. CDR3 DNA: TGCAGCGTTGGCAGGGGCCGAACAGGGTTTCGCACAGCAGATACGCAGTATTTT. It translates to CSVGRGRTGFRTADTQYF.

This clonotype was found a few times. The chain links TRBV29-1 to TRBJ2-1; D unclear. V dropped 6 bases and J dropped 9 bases, with 12 bases sitting between them. Germline CDR1 reads SQVTM; CDR2 reads ANQGSEA. The CDR3 consists of 11 residues. CDR3 bases: TGCAGCGTCGGGCTTGGGGTTGAGCAGTTCTTC. Translation gives CSVGLGVEQFF.

This clonotype has at least ten counts. The V and J genes are TRBV12-3 or TRBV12-4 and TRBJ1-5; the D gene is possibly TRBD1 (6 bases). V lost 5 bases and J 0 bases, leaving 14 bases between the germline ends. CDR3 length: 16 residues. The CDR3 loop reads CASSTGQLYSNQPQHF. Written as DNA, the CDR3 is TGTGCCAGCAGTACTGGACAGCTTTATAGCAATCAGCCCCAGCATTTT.

CDR3 sequence (DNA): TGTGCCAGCAGCCTCGGACTAGCGGGGGAGAATGAGCAGTTCTTC. Encoded protein: CASSLGLAGENEQFF. The V call is TRBV3-1, the J call TRBJ2-1; 13 bases align to TRBD2. The germline V gene has CDR1 LGHDT and CDR2 YNNKEL (reference sequence). The junction had 4 bases not matched to a gene; V was cut back by 4 bases and J by 7 bases. The CDR3 extends over 15 amino acids.

The sample holds a few counts of this clonotype. The chain couples TRBV2 to TRBJ2-7; no definite D call. Looked up from germline, CDR1 is SNHLY and CDR2 is FYNNEI. The CDR3 is 12 amino acids. V shed 8 bases and J shed 0 bases, with 8 bases lying between them. CDR3 DNA: TGTGCCAGCGGTCACAGCTCCTACGAGCAGTACTTC. Translating gives CASGHSSYEQYF.

V is TRBV5-1 and J is TRBJ2-2; the match to TRBD1 covers 10 bases. The length of the CDR3 is 15 residues. The germline gives CDR1 SGHRS, CDR2 YFSETQ. J was trimmed by 5 bases and V by 5 bases; bases with no gene match: 6. The CDR3 coding sequence is TGCGCCAGCAGAGCCGGGACAGGGGAGACCGGGGAGCTGTTTTTT. This sequence encodes CASRAGTGETGELFF.

This clonotype has a count of ten or more. This chain joins TRBV5-1 and TRBJ2-5; 9 nucleotides agree with TRBD1. CDR1 and CDR2 from the germline V gene are SGHRS and YFSETQ. CDR3 length: 16 residues. Trimming at V came to 4 bases and at J to 5 bases, leaving 12 bases not matched to a gene. The CDR3 loop is CASSRAPDRGTETQYF. In DNA form, the CDR3 reads TGCGCCAGCAGCCGGGCCCCGGACAGGGGAACGGAGACCCAGTACTTC.

This chain connects TRBV2 to TRBJ1-4; D remains unclear. The CDR3 has 15 amino acids. Per the germline V gene, CDR1 is SNHLY and CDR2 is FYNNEI. The V gene lost 6 bases and the J gene lost 2 bases, with 13 bases spanning the gap. CDR3 in DNA: TGTGCCAGCAGGGAGAGGTTCGGGACTAATGAAAAACTGTTTTTT. This encodes CASRERFGTNEKLFF.

The V and J genes are TRBV20-1 and TRBJ2-1; D possibly uses TRBD1 or TRBD2 (6 bases each). The CDR3 consists of 14 residues. Trimming removed 7 bases at V and 8 bases at J, with 21 bases between. From germline, CDR1 is DFQATT and CDR2 SNEGSKA (reference sequence). The CDR3 loop is CSGGEGGPGYEQFF. For the CDR3, the DNA is TGCAGTGGGGGAGAAGGGGGGCCAGGGTATGAGCAGTTCTTC.

This clonotype showed up just a few times. The V call is TRBV6-1, the J call TRBJ2-2, with a weak D call TRBD1 (6 bases). Germline lookup yields CDR1 MNHNS and CDR2 SASEGT. The CDR3 has 14 amino acids. Trimming removed 6 bases at V and 5 bases at J, with 13 bases between. The DNA of the CDR3 is TGTGCCAGCAGACCCCGAACAGGGACCGGGGAGCTGTTTTTT. Protein product: CASRPRTGTGELFF.

This chain connects TRBV7-2 to TRBJ2-7; 12 bases are shared with TRBD2. This CDR3 has 17 residues. Germline V CDR1 and CDR2: SGHTA, FQGNSA. V lost 1 base to trimming and J lost 4 bases; unmatched junction nucleotides: 8. The CDR3 DNA reads TGTGCCAGCAGCTTAGTCATGGCTAGCGGGAGGGGATACGAGCAGTACTTC. Its protein is CASSLVMASGRGYEQYF.

The chain has TRBV5-6 and TRBJ2-7, with TRBD1 as a possible D gene (6 bases). This CDR3 has 15 amino acids. Looked up from germline, CDR1 is SGHDT and CDR2 is YYEEEE. V was cut by 0 bases and J by 5 bases, with 15 bases left in between. DNA of the CDR3: TGTGCCAGCAGCTTGGTATCCCAGGGGAGTCACGAGCAGTACTTC. Encoded protein: CASSLVSQGSHEQYF.

This clonotype was observed a handful of times. The chain combines TRBV24-1 with TRBJ2-2; perhaps TRBD2 as D (5 bases). V was pared by 4 bases and J by 0 bases, with 14 bases between. The CDR3 has 17 amino acids. CDR1 KGHDR and CDR2 SFDVKD come from the germline V gene. The CDR3 is CATSEAGWSSNTGELFF. CDR3 sequence (DNA): TGTGCCACCAGTGAGGCGGGTTGGTCTTCGAACACCGGGGAGCTGTTTTTT.

V and J are TRBV10-2 and TRBJ2-2, with D unresolved. V lost 5 bases and J 5 bases, leaving 12 bases between the germline ends. This CDR3 has 14 residues. The germline V gene has CDR1 WSHSY and CDR2 SAAADI. CDR3 sequence reads: CASSPLGSTGELFF. CDR3 sequence (DNA): TGCGCCAGCAGTCCGCTCGGAAGTACCGGGGAGCTGTTTTTT.

This chain links TRBV28 with TRBJ2-1; possible D gene TRBD2, 5 bases. This CDR3 has 15 amino acids. Germline values: CDR1 MDHEN, CDR2 SYDVKM. The V and J ends lost 7 bases and 4 bases respectively, with 17 bases between them. CDR3 nucleotide sequence: TGTGCCAGCAACTCCGGAGGTGTCGATTACAATGAGCAGTTCTTC. As protein: CASNSGGVDYNEQFF.